This T cell receptor beta chain was recorded in a study of spatial heterogeneity in lung cancer. Study results and caveats: Counts of expanded alpha and beta TCRs within tumors tracked the tumor nonsynonymous mutation count.

This clonotype qualifies as medium-sized (0.01 to 0.1%). Its matching antigen is unknown. With the library built for alpha chains, this beta chain is off target and its frequency is not meaningful. Germline V gene sequence: CDR1 SGHDN, CDR2 FVKESK. This CDR3 has 13 amino acids. V shed 2 bases and J 5 bases; nucleotides not matched to a gene: 2. TCRdb independently ran MiXCR on the 5' RACE reads; one entry per CDR3 protein. The sample has roughly 5,800 distinct CDR3 sequences; approximately 15% are singletons. The time point: sample taken at primary tumor resection. The receptor comes from a male donor with early-stage non-small cell lung cancer. J is TRBJ2-5 and V is TRBV14; 7 nucleotides line up with TRBD1. Sequenced here: lung tumor tissue, sampled at surgery. The CDR3 coding sequence is TGTGCCAGCAGCCAAATGGGACAGGAGACCCAGTACTTC. The encoded protein is CASSQMGQETQYF.